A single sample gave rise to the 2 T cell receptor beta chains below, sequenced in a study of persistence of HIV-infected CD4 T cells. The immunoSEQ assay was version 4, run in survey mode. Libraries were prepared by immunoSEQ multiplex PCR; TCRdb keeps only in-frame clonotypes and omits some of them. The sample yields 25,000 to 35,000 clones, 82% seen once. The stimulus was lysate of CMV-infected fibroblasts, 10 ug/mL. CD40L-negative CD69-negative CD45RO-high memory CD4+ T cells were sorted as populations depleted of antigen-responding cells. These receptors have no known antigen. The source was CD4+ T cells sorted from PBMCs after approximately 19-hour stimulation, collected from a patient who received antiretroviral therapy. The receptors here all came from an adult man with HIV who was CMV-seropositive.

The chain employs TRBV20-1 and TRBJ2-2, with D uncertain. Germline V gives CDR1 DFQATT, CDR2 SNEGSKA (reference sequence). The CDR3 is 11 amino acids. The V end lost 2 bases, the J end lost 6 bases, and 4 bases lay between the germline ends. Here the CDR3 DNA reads TGCAGTGCTAGACGCGCCGGGGAGCTGTTTTTT. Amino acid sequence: CSARRAGELFF.

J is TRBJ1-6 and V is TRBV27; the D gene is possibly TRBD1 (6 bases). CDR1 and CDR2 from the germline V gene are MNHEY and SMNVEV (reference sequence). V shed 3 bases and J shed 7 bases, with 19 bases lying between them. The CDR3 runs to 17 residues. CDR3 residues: CASSFYTGAWENSPLHF. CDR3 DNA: TGTGCCAGCAGTTTCTATACGGGGGCCTGGGAGAATTCACCCCTCCACTTT.